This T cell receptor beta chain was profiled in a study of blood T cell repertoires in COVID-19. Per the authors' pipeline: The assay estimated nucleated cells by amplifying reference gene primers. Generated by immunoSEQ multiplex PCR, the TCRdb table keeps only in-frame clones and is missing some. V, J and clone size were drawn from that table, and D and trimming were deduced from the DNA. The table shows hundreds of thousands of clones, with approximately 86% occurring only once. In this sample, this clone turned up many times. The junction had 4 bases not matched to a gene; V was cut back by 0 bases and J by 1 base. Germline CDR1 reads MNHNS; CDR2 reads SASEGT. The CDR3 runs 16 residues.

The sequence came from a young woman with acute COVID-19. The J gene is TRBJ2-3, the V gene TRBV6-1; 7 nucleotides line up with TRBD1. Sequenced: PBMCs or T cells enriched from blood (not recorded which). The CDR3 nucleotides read TGTGCCAGCAGTGAAGCTGGGGACAGACGCACAGATACGCAGTATTTT. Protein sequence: CASSEAGDRRTDTQYF.